Detailed here is one T cell receptor beta chain. This record comes from a study of blood T cell repertoires in COVID-19. Sequenced by immunoSEQ multiplex PCR; TCRdb stores in-frame clones only, minus some. The profile covers about half a million clones, with less than 90% appearing a single time and 7% to 10% taken by the ten largest. The CDR3 is made up of 14 amino acids. V shed 7 bases and J 14 bases; nucleotides not matched to a gene: 12. CDR1 and CDR2 (germline): ENHRY, SYGVKD. The material sequenced was PBMCs or T cells enriched from blood (not recorded which). The gene calls are TRBV10-3 and TRBJ1-6; 9 nucleotides match TRBD1. This sequence was found in a woman aged 55-75 years who had recovered from COVID-19. CDR3: CAINPDRGAGALHF. In DNA, the CDR3 is TGTGCCATCAATCCGGACAGGGGAGCAGGAGCCCTCCACTTT.